This T cell receptor beta chain was sequenced for a study of shared clonotypes between healthy human individuals (TCRdb year 2020). Study-wide context: The cohort included three men and two women between 18 and 49 years of age. For each donor, three plates each were used for CD4 naive and CD4 memory, two plates were used for CD8 naive, and one plate was used for CD8 memory. To estimate repertoire size and how much clonotype sharing occurs between individuals, the study deeply sequenced the blood TCR repertoires of about five healthy adults. To increase sequencing depth and limit assay-specific biases, TCR repertoire library preparation and sequencing were carried out by different laboratories using diverse techniques. Per donor, leukapheresis produced somewhere between about 0.9 and 9.5 billion PBMCs. What the study reported, not specific to this receptor: Higher generation probabilities were observed for clonotypes shared by all four sorted-subset donors than for non-shared clonotypes. Sampling was restricted to blood, and TCR repertoires in tissue are likely to differ from TCR repertoires in blood. Pairwise subsampling led to the expectation that sequencing depth would affect the degree of clonotype sharing among donors. Because the study included only a small number of donors, the genetic and exposure-history diversity represented was limited. Across a handful of donors, approximately 5% of naive CD4, around 3.3% of naive CD8, around 2.1% of memory CD4, and under 0.45% of memory CD8 clonotypes were shared. Incomplete sequencing was indicated by rarefaction of sorted-subset datasets, despite the large sequencing depth. Naive subsets generally had larger estimated clonotype richness than memory subsets did.

Using the deep immunoSEQ assay, multiplex PCR amplified TCR CDR3 regions from genomic DNA. For each cell subset, the extracted genomic DNA was distributed evenly across all wells of several immunoSEQ 96-well plates, and each plate served as one replicate. For sorted subsets, 200 to 250 ng of genomic DNA, equivalent to around 30,000 T cell genomes, went into each replicate PCR. Purified libraries were measured with a Qubit 3.0 fluorometer, size-checked on a Bioanalyzer 2100, and measured again with the KAPA Library Quantification kit. A separate single-read 150-cycle Illumina NextSeq 550 flow cell was used to sequence each immunoSEQ 96-well plate. As for how the authors treated the data: Because only junctional sequences without quality scores were contained in the immunoSEQ output, filtering matching that applied to full-length reads could not be performed. To assign V/J genes and CDR3, sequences were annotated using PyIR, a Python wrapper for IgBLAST v1.9, with IMGT germline references. Reads were filtered out if the reads had weak V/J assignments (E-value above 1e-6), no CDR3, stop codons, out-of-frame junctions, or ambiguous translated residues. V3J clonotypes were defined as sequences sharing the same inferred V gene, J gene, and CDR3 amino acid sequence. Percentage overlap between repertoires was computed as shared unique clonotypes divided by the size of the smaller repertoire. Three approaches were used to assess repertoire richness: RTK rarefaction, the Chao1 estimator, and Recon v2.1 estimates of unobserved clonotypes. OLGA was used to compute generation probabilities for all TCRbeta clonotypes that the gDNA method yielded from a handful of donors. TCRdb carries this immuneACCESS record with in-frame sequences only. Its versions omit some clonotypes, under half of them owing to an unresolved V gene in the studies checked, with the rest unexplained. The DNA gave D and trimming, while V, J and clone size come from that table. The sample data list 2.3 million or so clones, and approximately 95% of these were observed just once. The ten largest make up 0.39% of the sample.

Remarks on this clone: What this receptor recognizes is not known. The sample holds no much larger clone one base away, and base qualities are not on file.

The donors were healthy, HIV-negative adults who had no recently reported acute infections or vaccinations. All donors were Caucasian adults living in Nashville, Tennessee, USA. CD4+ T cells were enriched by magnetic negative selection, after which naive cells were positively selected on CD45RA and the negative fraction was taken as the memory subset. Blood was obtained by leukapheresis, after which PBMCs were separated by Ficoll-Histopaque density gradient centrifugation and cryopreserved in liquid nitrogen vapor phase. Analytical flow cytometry was used to check the purity and quantity of each magnetically sorted T cell population. Genomic DNA was isolated from every sorted fraction and measured by UV absorbance on a Nanodrop 2000c. Trimming takes 6 bases off V and 1 base off J; junction bases not matched to a gene: 4. The germline V gene specifies SGHRS as CDR1 and YFSETQ as CDR2. From its cysteine to its phenylalanine, the CDR3 spans 13 amino acids. CDR3 DNA is the only sequence kept; it has 39 bases, read in frame from the first base.

The source of this sequence is a man aged 18 to 30 in good health. Some clones in this sample may be carry-over from other donors' samples. The receptor chain draws on TRBV5-1 and TRBJ2-7, with 7 bases in between that match TRBD2. Sequencing was done on a sample of naive CD4+ T cells from PBMCs. The meaning of the sample's cell subset or site label: CD45RA+ positively selected. CDR3 protein: CASNLGGSYEQYF. The DNA reads TGCGCCAGCAATCTGGGAGGGTCCTACGAGCAGTACTTC.